The 12 T cell receptor beta chains presented below share a single source sample, sequenced in a study of response to subunit inactivated influenza vaccine. One entry per CDR3 protein results from TCRdb running MiXCR on the RT-PCR reads. The sample lists approximately 520,000 distinct CDR3 sequences, about 15% occurring once. This specimen was CD4+ T cells sorted from PBMCs, taken roughly 24 months after vaccination. These receptors were taken from a man aged 45 to 75 who received an inactivated influenza vaccine.

V gene TRBV20-1 combines with J gene TRBJ1-1; possibly TRBD1 for D (5 bases). This CDR3 region has 12 residues. Trimming removed 5 bases at V and 3 bases at J, with 10 bases between. Germline CDR1 is DFQATT and CDR2 is SNEGSKA (reference sequence). This CDR3 reads CSAYTGDTEAFF. The DNA for the CDR3 is TGCAGTGCTTACACAGGAGACACTGAAGCTTTCTTT.

This clonotype turned up a few times. The chain uses TRBV12-3 or TRBV12-4 and TRBJ2-5, with a weak D call TRBD2 (6 bases). CDR3 size: 14 residues. V lost 3 bases to trimming and J lost 5 bases, with 13 bases between them. The DNA for the CDR3 is TGTGCCAGCAGTTTTTTACTAGCCAGGGAGACCCAGTACTTC. Encoded protein: CASSFLLARETQYF.

The rearrangement joins TRBV4-2 to TRBJ1-3; no clear D gene. This CDR3 is 16 amino acids long. Germline loops: CDR1 LGHNA, CDR2 YNFKEQ. Trimming cost V 0 bases and J 2 bases, with 11 bases left between them. The CDR3 region is CASSQEAQSTGNTIYF. Here the CDR3 DNA reads TGTGCCAGCAGCCAAGAGGCACAGTCAACTGGAAACACCATATATTTT.

This clonotype was recorded many times. V and J are TRBV7-8 and TRBJ2-3; perhaps TRBD2 as D (5 bases). Germline CDR1 is SGHVS and CDR2 is FQNEAQ. The CDR3 covers 12 residues. Trimming pared 4 bases from V and 5 bases from J, leaving 7 bases between. Here the CDR3 reads CASSSGGDTQYF. CDR3 DNA: TGTGCCAGCAGCTCAGGAGGAGATACGCAGTATTTT.

There are a few counts of this clonotype. This chain links TRBV15 with TRBJ2-2; TRBD1 might be the D (6 bases). Germline-derived CDR1 and CDR2 are LNHNV and YYDKDF (reference sequence). Deletions cut 2 bases from V and 6 bases from J, with 10 bases between. CDR3 size: 14 residues. CDR3 bases: TGTGCCACCAGCAGACAGGGGACGGCCGGGGAGCTGTTTTTT. Its protein is CATSRQGTAGELFF.

The table lists this clonotype with a few counts. The chain uses TRBV20-1 and TRBJ2-5, with 8 bases identical to TRBD1. Losses at the gene ends were 4 bases for V and 5 bases for J; bases not matched to a gene: 6. Germline CDR1 is DFQATT and CDR2 is SNEGSKA (reference sequence). CDR3 length: 13 amino acids. This CDR3 is CSAISRDRETQYF. The CDR3 DNA sequence: TGCAGTGCTATTTCCCGGGACAGGGAGACCCAGTACTTC.

This clonotype showed up many times. This chain joins TRBV29-1 and TRBJ2-1, with 14 bases matching TRBD2. CDR1 and CDR2 (germline): SQVTM, ANQGSEA. The CDR3 loop spans 17 amino acids. With V trimmed by 6 bases and J by 10 bases, 17 bases remained unmatched. For the CDR3, the DNA is TGCAGCGTCGCAAGGACTAGCGGGAGGACCTCGAAAAAGGAGCAGTTCTTC. Protein: CSVARTSGRTSKKEQFF.

This clonotype occurred many times. This rearrangement joins TRBV5-1 to TRBJ2-5; D is unresolved. The germline CDR1 and CDR2 sequences are SGHRS and YFSETQ. Trimming cost V 1 base and J 1 base, with 2 bases left between them. The CDR3 extends over 12 amino acids. The CDR3 spells CASSLTQETQYF. The CDR3 nucleotides are TGCGCCAGCAGCTTGACCCAAGAGACCCAGTACTTC.

A few counts support this clonotype. The rearrangement joins TRBV4-2 to TRBJ2-1; 12 bases fit TRBD2. The CDR3 runs to 19 residues. With V trimmed by 4 bases and J by 2 bases, 12 bases remained unmatched. Germline CDR1 LGHNA, CDR2 YNFKEQ. The CDR3 region is CASSPPGTSGFSTYNEQFF. The CDR3 bases are TGTGCCAGCAGCCCTCCCGGGACTAGCGGGTTCTCTACCTACAATGAGCAGTTCTTC.

J is TRBJ2-2 and V is TRBV28; 13 positions agree with TRBD2. V lost 10 bases, J lost 0 bases, and 5 bases stayed unmatched. The length of the CDR3 is 16 residues. CDR1 and CDR2 (germline): MDHEN, SYDVKM. CDR3 sequence reads: CATRLAGGTNTGELFF. In nucleotides, the CDR3 is TGTGCCACTCGACTAGCGGGAGGAACGAACACCGGGGAGCTGTTTTTT.

The V and J genes are TRBV4-3 and TRBJ2-1; 12 bases map to TRBD1. V lost 0 bases and J lost 15; bases outside the gene matches: 6. The length of the CDR3 is 14 residues. Germline CDR1 is LGHNA and CDR2 is YSLEER. CDR3 sequence reads: CASSQEPGQGARFF. In DNA form, the CDR3 reads TGCGCCAGCAGCCAAGAGCCGGGACAGGGGGCCCGGTTCTTC.

This clonotype has a count of ten or more. V gene TRBV5-5 combines with J gene TRBJ2-1, with 10 bases fitting TRBD2. In germline, CDR1 is SGHKS, CDR2 YYEKEE (reference sequence). This CDR3 has 15 residues. The junction had 8 bases not matched to a gene; V was cut back by 4 bases and J by 7 bases. Written as DNA, the CDR3 is TGTGCCAGCAGCGTTAGCGGGGGGCCCGTAAATGAGCAGTTCTTC. It is translated as CASSVSGGPVNEQFF.